This T cell receptor (beta chain) is from a study of tumor-infiltrating lymphocytes in oesophageal squamous cell carcinoma. TCRdb independently ran MiXCR on the PCR reads; one entry per CDR3 protein. The sample records some 20,000 distinct CDR3 sequences, more than 40% being singletons. Germline assignment: CDR1 SGHTA and CDR2 FQGNSA. The CDR3 has 14 amino acids. The germline V and J ends were trimmed by 5 bases and 1 base, with 10 bases remaining between them. By frequency in the sample, this clonotype is medium-sized (0.01 to 0.1%). The receptor was isolated from a male donor with esophageal squamous cell carcinoma. Sequenced input: normal esophageal tissue next to the tumor. This chain links TRBV7-2 with TRBJ2-3; tentatively, D is TRBD2 (5 bases). The CDR3 DNA reads TGTGCCAGCAGCGCCAGGACTGGCACAGATACGCAGTATTTT. This translates into CASSARTGTDTQYF. The complete variable domain, with remaining parts taken from reference TRBV7-2 and TRBJ2-3, reads GAGVSQSPSNKVTEKGKDVELRCDPISGHTALYWYRQSLGQGLEFLIYFQGNSAPDKSGLPSDRFSAERTGGSVSTLTIQRTQQEDSAVYLCASSARTGTDTQYFGPGTRLTVL.